The clone carrying this TCR beta chain came up a few times. This sample is drawn from a study of blood T cell repertoires in COVID-19. Data came from immunoSEQ multiplex PCR; TCRdb stores just in-frame clones and leaves some out. The data show hundreds of thousands of clones, with around 90% seen just once and under 0.3% held by the top ten. The V and J ends lost 4 bases and 4 bases, in that order; junction bases with no gene match: 9. The CDR3 spans 16 residues. Germline values: CDR1 SEHNR, CDR2 FQNEAQ (reference sequence). This TCR was recovered from a woman under 30 with acute or convalescent COVID-19. The V gene is TRBV7-9, the J gene TRBJ2-7, with TRBD1 matching over 11 bases. The specimen was peripheral blood. Here the CDR3 reads CASSSTRDRGGYEQYF. CDR3 nucleotides: TGTGCCAGCAGCTCCACCCGGGACAGGGGGGGATACGAGCAGTACTTC. Full variable domain (remainder filled in from reference TRBV7-9 and TRBJ2-7): DTGVSQNPRHKITKRGQNVTFRCDPISEHNRLYWYRQTLGQGPEFLTYFQNEAQLEKSRLLSDRFSAERPKGSFSTLEIQRTEQGDSAMYLCASSSTRDRGGYEQYFGPGTRLTVT.